The source of this T cell receptor beta chain is a study of blood T cells in healthy people across ages. This clonotype was observed a few times. A second PCR, run for roughly 7 to 12 cycles, used a sample-barcoded 5' primer plus a J-beta primer mix. TCRdb processed the 5' RACE reads anew with MiXCR; each CDR3 protein has one entry. The sample records hundreds of thousands of distinct CDR3 sequences, around 48% being singletons. The V and J ends lost 5 bases and 5 bases respectively, with 15 bases between them. CDR3 size: 14 residues. Sequencing was done on a sample of blood. This clonotype originated in an older woman in good health. The chain uses TRBV12-3 or TRBV12-4 and TRBJ2-5, with D perhaps TRBD1 (6 bases). As DNA, the CDR3 is TGTGCCAGCAGTCAGCCCAGGGGAACGGAGACCCAGTACTTC. Amino acids: CASSQPRGTETQYF.